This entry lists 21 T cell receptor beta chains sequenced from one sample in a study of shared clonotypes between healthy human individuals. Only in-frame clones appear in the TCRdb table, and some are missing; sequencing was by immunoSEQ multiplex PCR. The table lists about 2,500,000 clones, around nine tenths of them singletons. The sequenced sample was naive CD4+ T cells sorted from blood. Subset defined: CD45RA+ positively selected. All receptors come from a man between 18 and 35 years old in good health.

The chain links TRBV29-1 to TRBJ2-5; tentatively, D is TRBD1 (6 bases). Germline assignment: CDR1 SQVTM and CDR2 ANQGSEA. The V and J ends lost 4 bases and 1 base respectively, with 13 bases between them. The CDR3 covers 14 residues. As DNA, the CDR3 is TGCAGCGTTGTTGAGGGGACACTCCAAGAGACCCAGTACTTC. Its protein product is CSVVEGTLQETQYF.

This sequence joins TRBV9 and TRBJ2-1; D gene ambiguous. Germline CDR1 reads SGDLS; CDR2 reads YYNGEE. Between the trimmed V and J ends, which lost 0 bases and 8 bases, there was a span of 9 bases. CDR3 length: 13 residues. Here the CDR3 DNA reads TGTGCCAGCAGCGTAGGGGTTGACGATGAGCAGTTCTTC. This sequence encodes CASSVGVDDEQFF.

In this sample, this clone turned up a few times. The CDR3 DNA sequence: TGCGCCAGCAGCCAGGGAATGGGTGTAGATTCACCCCTCCACTTT. This codes for CASSQGMGVDSPLHF. The V gene is TRBV4-1, the J gene TRBJ1-6, with unresolved D. The V end was cut by 3 bases, the J end by 8 bases, with 14 bases between. This CDR3 spans 15 amino acids. Per germline, CDR1 MGHRA and CDR2 YSYEKL.

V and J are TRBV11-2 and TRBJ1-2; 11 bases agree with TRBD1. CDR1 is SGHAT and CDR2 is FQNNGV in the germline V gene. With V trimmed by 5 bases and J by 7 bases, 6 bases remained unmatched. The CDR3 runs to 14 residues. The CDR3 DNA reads TGTGCCAGCAGCCCCGGACAGGGGGCCGGTGGCTACACCTTC. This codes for CASSPGQGAGGYTF.

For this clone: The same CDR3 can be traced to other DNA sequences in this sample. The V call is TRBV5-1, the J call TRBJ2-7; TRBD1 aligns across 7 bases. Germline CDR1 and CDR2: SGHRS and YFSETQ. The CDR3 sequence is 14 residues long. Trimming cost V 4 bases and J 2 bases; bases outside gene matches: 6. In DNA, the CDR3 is TGCGCCAGCAGCCCCGGACAGGCCCCCTACGAGCAGTACTTC. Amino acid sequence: CASSPGQAPYEQYF.

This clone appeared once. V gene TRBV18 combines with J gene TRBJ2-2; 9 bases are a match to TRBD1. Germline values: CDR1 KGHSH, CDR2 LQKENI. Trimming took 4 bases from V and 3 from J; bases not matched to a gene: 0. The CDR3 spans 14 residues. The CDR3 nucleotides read TGTGCCAGCTCACGGGACAGGGACACCGGGGAGCTGTTTTTT. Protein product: CASSRDRDTGELFF.

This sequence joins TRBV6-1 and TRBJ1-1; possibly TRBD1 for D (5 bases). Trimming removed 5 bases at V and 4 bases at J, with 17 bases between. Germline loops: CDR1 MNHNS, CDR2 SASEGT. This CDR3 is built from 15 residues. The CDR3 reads CASSSPGRRRTEAFF. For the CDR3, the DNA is TGTGCCAGCAGTTCCCCGGGACGCCGACGCACTGAAGCTTTCTTT.

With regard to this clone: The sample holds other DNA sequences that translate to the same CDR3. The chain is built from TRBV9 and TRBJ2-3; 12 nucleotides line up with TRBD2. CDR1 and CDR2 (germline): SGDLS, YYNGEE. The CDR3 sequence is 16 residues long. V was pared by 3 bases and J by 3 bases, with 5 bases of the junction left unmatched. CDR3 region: CASSAPGLAGTDTQYF. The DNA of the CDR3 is TGTGCCAGCAGCGCCCCGGGACTAGCGGGTACAGATACGCAGTATTTT.

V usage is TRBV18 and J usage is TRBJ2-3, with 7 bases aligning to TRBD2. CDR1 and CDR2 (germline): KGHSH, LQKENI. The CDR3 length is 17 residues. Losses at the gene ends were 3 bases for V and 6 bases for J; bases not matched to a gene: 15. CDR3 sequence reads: CASSPPVTSWYADTQYF. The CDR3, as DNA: TGTGCCAGCTCACCTCCCGTGACTAGCTGGTACGCGGATACGCAGTATTTT. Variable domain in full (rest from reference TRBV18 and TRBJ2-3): NAGVMQNPRHLVRRRGQEARLRCSPMKGHSHVYWYRQLPEEGLKFMVYLQKENIIDESGMPKERFSAEFPKEGPSILRIQQVVRGDSAAYFCASSPPVTSWYADTQYFGPGTRLTVL.

The CDR3 protein is CASRGGVLGLAGANVLTF. CDR3 nucleotide sequence: TGTGCCAGCAGAGGGGGGGTGCTAGGACTAGCTGGGGCCAACGTCCTGACTTTC. This chain joins TRBV2 and TRBJ2-6; possible D gene TRBD2, 7 bases. CDR3 length: 18 amino acids. CDR1 SNHLY and CDR2 FYNNEI come from the germline V gene. Trimming pared 6 bases from V and 2 bases from J, leaving 20 bases between.

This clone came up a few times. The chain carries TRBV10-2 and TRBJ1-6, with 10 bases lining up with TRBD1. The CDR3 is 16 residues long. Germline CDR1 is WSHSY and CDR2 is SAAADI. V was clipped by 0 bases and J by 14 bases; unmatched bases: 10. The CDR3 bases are TGCGCCAGCAGTGAGTCGCCGGACAGGGGGAAAAGGTCCCTCCACTTT. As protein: CASSESPDRGKRSLHF.

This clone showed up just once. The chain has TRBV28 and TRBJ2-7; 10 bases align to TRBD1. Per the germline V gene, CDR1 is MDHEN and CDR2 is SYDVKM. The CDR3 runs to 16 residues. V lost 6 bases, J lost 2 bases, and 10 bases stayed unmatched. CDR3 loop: CASRTFYDRGPYEQYF. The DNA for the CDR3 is TGTGCCAGCAGAACATTCTACGACAGGGGGCCCTACGAGCAGTACTTC. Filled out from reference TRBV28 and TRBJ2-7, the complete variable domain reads DVKVTQSSRYLVKRTGEKVFLECVQDMDHENMFWYRQDPGLGLRLIYFSYDVKMKEKGDIPEGYSVSREKKERFSLILESASTNQTSMYLCASRTFYDRGPYEQYFGPGTRLTVT.

This CDR3 reads CASTDTGLAGGETQYF. DNA for the CDR3: TGTGCCAGTACCGACACGGGACTAGCGGGAGGTGAGACCCAGTACTTC. This chain joins TRBV19 and TRBJ2-5; TRBD2 matches 15 bases. Germline CDR1 and CDR2: LNHDA and SQIVND (reference sequence). Trimming removed 7 bases from V and 5 bases from J; junction bases left unmatched: 8. The CDR3 extends over 16 amino acids.

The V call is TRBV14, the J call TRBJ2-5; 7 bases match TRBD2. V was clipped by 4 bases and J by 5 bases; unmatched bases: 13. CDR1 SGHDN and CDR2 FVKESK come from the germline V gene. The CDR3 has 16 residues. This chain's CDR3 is CASSLLAVGGVETQYF. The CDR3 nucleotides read TGTGCCAGCAGCCTGCTAGCGGTTGGTGGAGTGGAGACCCAGTACTTC. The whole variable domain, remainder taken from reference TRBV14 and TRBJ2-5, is EAGVTQFPSHSVIEKGQTVTLRCDPISGHDNLYWYRRVMGKEIKFLLHFVKESKQDESGMPNNRFLAERTGGTYSTLKVQPAELEDSGVYFCASSLLAVGGVETQYFGPGTRLLVL.

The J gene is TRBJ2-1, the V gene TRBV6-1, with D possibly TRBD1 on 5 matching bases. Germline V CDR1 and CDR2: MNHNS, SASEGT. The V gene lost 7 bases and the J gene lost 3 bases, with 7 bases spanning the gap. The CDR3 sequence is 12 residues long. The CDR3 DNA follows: TGTGCCAGCAATCAGGGCTACAATGAGCAGTTCTTC. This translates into CASNQGYNEQFF.

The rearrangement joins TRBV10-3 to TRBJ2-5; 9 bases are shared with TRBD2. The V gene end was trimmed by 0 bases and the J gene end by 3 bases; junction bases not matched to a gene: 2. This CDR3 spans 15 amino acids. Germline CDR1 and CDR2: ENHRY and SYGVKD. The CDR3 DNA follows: TGTGCCATCAGTGAGTCCGCGGGGGGGAAAGAGACCCAGTACTTC. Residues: CAISESAGGKETQYF.

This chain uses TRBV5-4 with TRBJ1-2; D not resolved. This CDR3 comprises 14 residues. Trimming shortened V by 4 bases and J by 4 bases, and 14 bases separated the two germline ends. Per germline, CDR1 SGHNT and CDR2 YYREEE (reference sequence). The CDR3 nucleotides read TGTGCCAGCAGCAGGGCAGATTACCGCTATGGCTACACCTTC. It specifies CASSRADYRYGYTF.

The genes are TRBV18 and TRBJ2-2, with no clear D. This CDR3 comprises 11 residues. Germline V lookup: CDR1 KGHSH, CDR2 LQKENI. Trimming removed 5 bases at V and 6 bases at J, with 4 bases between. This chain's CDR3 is CASSSPGELFF. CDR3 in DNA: TGTGCCAGCTCAAGTCCCGGGGAGCTGTTTTTT.

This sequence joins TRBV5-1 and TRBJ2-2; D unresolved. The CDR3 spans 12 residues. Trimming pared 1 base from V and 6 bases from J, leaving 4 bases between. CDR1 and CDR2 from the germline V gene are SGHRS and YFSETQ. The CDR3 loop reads CASSLPPGELFF. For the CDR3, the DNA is TGCGCCAGCAGCTTGCCCCCCGGGGAGCTGTTTTTT. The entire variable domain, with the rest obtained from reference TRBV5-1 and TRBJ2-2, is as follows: KAGVTQTPRYLIKTRGQQVTLSCSPISGHRSVSWYQQTPGQGLQFLFEYFSETQRNKGNFPGRFSGRQFSNSRSEMNVSTLELGDSALYLCASSLPPGELFFGEGSRLTVL.

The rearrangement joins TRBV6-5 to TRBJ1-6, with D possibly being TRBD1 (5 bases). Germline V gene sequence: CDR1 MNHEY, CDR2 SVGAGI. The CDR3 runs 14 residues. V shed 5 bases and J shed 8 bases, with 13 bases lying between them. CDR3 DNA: TGTGCCAGCAGTCGCCAGCAGGGCTATTCACCCCTCCACTTT. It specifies CASSRQQGYSPLHF.

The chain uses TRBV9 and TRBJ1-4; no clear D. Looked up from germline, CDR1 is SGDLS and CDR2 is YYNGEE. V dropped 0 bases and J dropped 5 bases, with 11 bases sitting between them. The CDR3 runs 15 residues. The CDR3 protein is CASSVESGFNEKLFF. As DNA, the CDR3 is TGTGCCAGCAGCGTAGAGTCGGGGTTCAATGAAAAACTGTTTTTT.